A single sample gave rise to the 4 T cell receptor beta chains below, sequenced in a study of identifying expanded T cells in peripheral blood. Profiled with immunoSEQ multiplex PCR; TCRdb holds only in-frame clones, not every one. The table lists about 85,000 clones, roughly 91% of them singletons. Sequencing used blood. The receptors here all came from a person between 18 and 75 years old in good health.

The rearrangement links TRBV18 to TRBJ1-2; D call uncertain. This CDR3 contains 14 residues. The germline CDR1 and CDR2 sequences are KGHSH and LQKENI. V was trimmed by 3 bases and J by 0 bases, leaving 8 bases between them. CDR3 coding DNA: TGTGCCAGCTCACCCTTGAGCCCTAACTATGGCTACACCTTC. Protein product: CASSPLSPNYGYTF.

The rearrangement uses TRBV6-5 and TRBJ1-4; D might be TRBD1 (5 bases). Germline values: CDR1 MNHEY, CDR2 SVGAGI. V was cut by 7 bases and J by 7 bases, with 10 bases left in between. The CDR3 contains 12 residues. This chain's CDR3 is CASTTGGEKLFF. In DNA, the CDR3 is TGTGCCAGCACTACAGGCGGTGAAAAACTGTTTTTT.

V and J are TRBV25-1 and TRBJ1-6; possible D gene TRBD1, 5 bases. The CDR3 sequence is 16 residues long. Trimming removed 1 base from V and 7 bases from J, with 14 bases in between. Germline values: CDR1 MGHDK, CDR2 SYGVNS. This chain's CDR3 is CASSESYFAGNSPLHF. Written as DNA, the CDR3 is TGTGCCAGCAGTGAATCTTACTTCGCAGGGAATTCACCCCTCCACTTT.

The gene calls are TRBV5-6 and TRBJ1-1, with a weak D call TRBD1 (5 bases). The CDR3 extends over 16 amino acids. V gave up 2 bases and J gave up 0 bases, with 14 bases separating them. Germline V lookup: CDR1 SGHDT, CDR2 YYEEEE. CDR3 nucleotide sequence: TGTGCCAGCAGCTTCTACACAGGCCGAATGAACACTGAAGCTTTCTTT. The encoded protein is CASSFYTGRMNTEAFF.